The sample holds many counts of the clone carrying this TCR beta chain. The CDR3 loop spans 15 amino acids. The ends lost 5 bases at V and 10 bases at J; junction bases unmatched: 12. Germline lookup yields CDR1 DFQATT and CDR2 SNEGSKA (reference sequence). This specimen belongs to a study of regulatory T cells in long-lasting Graves disease. Time point in this sample: newly diagnosed GD, antithyroid drugs for less than 3 months. Following extraction of RNA from PBMCs, that RNA was used to make the TCR library. American Thyroid Association guidelines were used to diagnose Graves' disease. TCR beta libraries were built with iRepertoire HTBI primers and Arm-PCR of CDR3 regions. TCRdb re-analysed the multiplex PCR reads in MiXCR, keeping a single row per CDR3 protein. The sample has 450,000 to 600,000 distinct CDR3 sequences, approximately 12% seen once. The data were also submitted as part of a second study, on T cells in Graves' hyperthyroidism and ophthalmopathy.

This receptor was identified in a man in his thirties or forties with Graves disease. Sequences were derived from peripheral blood mononuclear cells (PBMCs), sampled at new diagnosis, from a patient treated with antithyroid drugs. V and J are TRBV20-1 and TRBJ2-1, with 12 bases lining up with TRBD2. The CDR3 DNA sequence: TGCAGTGCTGTAAAACTAGCGGGAGGCTTCAACGAGCAGTTCTTC. Amino acids: CSAVKLAGGFNEQFF.